This TCR beta chain was sequenced in a study of shared clonotypes between healthy human individuals. Unmatched junction bases numbered 18, after V lost 3 bases and J lost 4 bases. CDR3 length equals 19 residues. The germline V gene encodes CDR1 MGHRA and CDR2 YSYEKL. Clones were sequenced by immunoSEQ multiplex PCR, and TCRdb holds only the in-frame ones, with some missing. The table records roughly 1,500,000 clones, around 98.5% of them present only once. This TCR was sampled from a man aged 25 to 40 in good health. J is TRBJ2-3 and V is TRBV4-1; 8 nucleotides align to TRBD2. The source material was naive CD4+ T cells sorted from blood. The subset is: CD45RA+ positively selected. CDR3 nucleotides: TGCGCCAGCAGCCAGTCAGCGAGCGGGAGTTTCATTTCCGCAGATACGCAGTATTTT. Its translation is CASSQSASGSFISADTQYF.